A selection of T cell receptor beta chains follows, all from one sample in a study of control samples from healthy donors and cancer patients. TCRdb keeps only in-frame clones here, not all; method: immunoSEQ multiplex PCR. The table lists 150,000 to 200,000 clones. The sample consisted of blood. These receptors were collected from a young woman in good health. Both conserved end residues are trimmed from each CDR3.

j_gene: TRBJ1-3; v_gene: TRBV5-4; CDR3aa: ASSDRRVAGNTIY
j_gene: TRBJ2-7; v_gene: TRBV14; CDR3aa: ASSQNAYEQY
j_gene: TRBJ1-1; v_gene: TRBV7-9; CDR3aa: ASSSINHRDRVWTEAF
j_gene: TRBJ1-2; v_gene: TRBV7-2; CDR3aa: ASSYPIPGYT
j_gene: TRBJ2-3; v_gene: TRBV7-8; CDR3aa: ASSLALGVTDTQY
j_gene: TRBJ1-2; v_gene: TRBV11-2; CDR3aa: ASSLERGLGGYT
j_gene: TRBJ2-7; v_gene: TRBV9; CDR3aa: ASSPFRGQGPYEQY
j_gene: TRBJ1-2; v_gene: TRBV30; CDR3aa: AWSVLVVDGYT
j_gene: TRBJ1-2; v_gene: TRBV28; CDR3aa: ASIPGTGTGYGYT
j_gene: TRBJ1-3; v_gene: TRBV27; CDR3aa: ASGLYGTGRNTIY
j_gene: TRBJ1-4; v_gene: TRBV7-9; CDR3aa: ASSHGGRTNEKLF
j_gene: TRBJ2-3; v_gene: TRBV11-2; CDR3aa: ASSLVGRTAG
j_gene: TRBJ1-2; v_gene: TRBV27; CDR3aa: ASSTLPFGGVNYGYT
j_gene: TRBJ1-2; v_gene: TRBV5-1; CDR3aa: ASSHTSTNYGYT
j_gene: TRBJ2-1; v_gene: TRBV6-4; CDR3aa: ASSDSPTSGGFNEQF
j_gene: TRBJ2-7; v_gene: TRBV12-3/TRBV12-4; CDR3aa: ASTLDYTYEQY
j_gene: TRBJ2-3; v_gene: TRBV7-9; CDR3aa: ASCRADHTDTQY
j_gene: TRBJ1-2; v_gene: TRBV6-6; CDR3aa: ASIGAPLFHGYT
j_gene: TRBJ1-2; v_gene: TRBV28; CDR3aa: AVGGAPNYGYT
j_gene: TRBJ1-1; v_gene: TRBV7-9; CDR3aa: ASSLAATGGSEAF
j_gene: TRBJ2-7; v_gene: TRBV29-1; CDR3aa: SVEGGATYEQY
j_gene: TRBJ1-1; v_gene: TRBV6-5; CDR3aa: ASTPWGQGRTEAF
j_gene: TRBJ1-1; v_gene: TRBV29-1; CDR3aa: SVEVGIEAF
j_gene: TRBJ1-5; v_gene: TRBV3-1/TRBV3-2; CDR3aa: ASSQETGNSNQPQH
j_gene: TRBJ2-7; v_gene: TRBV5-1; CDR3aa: ASSSGRLGDEQY
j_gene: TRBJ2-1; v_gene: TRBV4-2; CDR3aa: ASSQETPDPGSYNEQF
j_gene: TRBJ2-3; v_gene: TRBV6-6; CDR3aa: ASRLAGAVSDTQY
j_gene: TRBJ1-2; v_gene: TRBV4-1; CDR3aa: ASRSVGIESGYT
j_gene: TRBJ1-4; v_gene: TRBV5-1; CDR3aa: ASSLGGTAREKLF
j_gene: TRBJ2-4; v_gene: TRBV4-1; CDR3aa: ASSQGTENIQY
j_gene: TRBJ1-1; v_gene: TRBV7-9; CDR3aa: ASSFGTEAF